Listed below are T cell receptor beta chains from one sample, sequenced in a study of identical twins. From the 5' RACE reads, TCRdb called clonotypes with MiXCR, one entry per CDR3 protein. The profile shows 200,000 or so distinct CDR3 sequences, less than 20% of them singletons. The same sample was also studied in work on T cells expressing NK-cell markers.

The material sequenced was CD8+ T cells sorted from blood. The receptors shown here come from a young woman in good health. Each CDR3 is given with its conserved first and last residue. The order of the fields is D gene, clone size, J gene, V gene, CDR3 DNA, CDR3 protein. The D gene is left open where the match is weak. A clone size is listed for some rows: how often the clone was seen (once, few, many), or a class if it is expanded.

-	many	TRBJ2-5	TRBV15	TGTGCCACCAGCAGAGATCTCTCAGACCAGGAGACCCAGTACTTC	CATSRDLSDQETQYF
TRBD1	few	TRBJ2-7	TRBV27	TGTGCCAGCAGTTTAGTGCTTGGGACAGGGGCTCACGAGCAGTACTTC	CASSLVLGTGAHEQYF
-	few	TRBJ2-2	TRBV6-2/TRBV6-3	TGTGCCAGCAGTCCTCACGGCCTTGTAGTCACCGGGGAGCTGTTTTTT	CASSPHGLVVTGELFF
-	-	TRBJ2-1	TRBV11-2	TGTGCCAGCAGCGGAGCTGCTATCGGGTTCAATGAGCAGTTCTTC	CASSGAAIGFNEQFF
-	-	TRBJ2-7	TRBV6-4	TGTGCCAGCATGGAGGTTTTAGTCGAGTACGAGCAGTACTTC	CASMEVLVEYEQYF
-	-	TRBJ2-2	TRBV12-3/TRBV12-4	TGTGCCAGCAGTTTTGGGACACTTTTCGATACGAACACCGGGGAGCTGTTTTTT	CASSFGTLFDTNTGELFF
TRBD2	few	TRBJ2-1	TRBV6-2/TRBV6-3	TGTGCCAGCAGCTACCCCATAGCGGGAGGATTTGAGCAGTTCTTC	CASSYPIAGGFEQFF
-	few	TRBJ2-5	TRBV7-9	TGTGCCAGCAGGCCCGAACGGGAGACCCAGTACTTC	CASRPERETQYF
-	few	TRBJ1-2	TRBV29-1	TGCAGCGTTGGAACCGGGGCTGGCTACACCTTC	CSVGTGAGYTF
-	few	TRBJ2-1	TRBV2	TGTGCCAGCCTACGGGGATACCGTTACAATGAGCAGTTCTTC	CASLRGYRYNEQFF
-	-	TRBJ2-2	TRBV7-9	TGTGCCAGCAGCTTGAGCGGGCTCGGGGAGCTGTTTTTT	CASSLSGLGELFF
-	-	TRBJ2-1	TRBV27	TGTGCCACGTCGACCCCCGGGACAAGGAACAATGAGCAGTTCTTC	CATSTPGTRNNEQFF
-	-	TRBJ1-2	TRBV9	TGTGCCAGCAGCAGGGACGGAGATGGCTACACCTTC	CASSRDGDGYTF
TRBD1	few	TRBJ2-7	TRBV5-6	TGTGCCAGCAGCTTGGGGACAGGGGGCGCAAGGCAGTACTTC	CASSLGTGGARQYF
TRBD1	few	TRBJ2-2	TRBV4-1	TGCGCCAGCAGCCAGACGGACAGGGCCGGCACCGGGGAGCTGTTTTTT	CASSQTDRAGTGELFF
-	-	TRBJ2-6	TRBV28	TGTGCCAGCACTTATGTATCTGGGGCCAACGTCCTGACTTTC	CASTYVSGANVLTF
TRBD1	few	TRBJ2-7	TRBV29-1	TGCAGCGTCGCCGACGTCTTGACAGAAGGGGGCCTTAACCTATCCGAGCAGTACTTC	CSVADVLTEGGLNLSEQYF
TRBD2	few	TRBJ2-1	TRBV10-3	TGTGCCACCGCGGGACTAGCGGGAGGTCCCCTAAAAAATGAGCAGTTCTTC	CATAGLAGGPLKNEQFF
TRBD1	few	TRBJ2-1	TRBV11-1	TGTGCCAGCAGCCACACTCCGGGACAGGGGCCAGCCTACAATGAGCAGTTCTTC	CASSHTPGQGPAYNEQFF
TRBD1	-	TRBJ2-7	TRBV3-1	TGTGCCAGCAGCCCCTCCGGGACAGCCCCCTACGAGCAGTACTTC	CASSPSGTAPYEQYF
-	few	TRBJ2-7	TRBV20-1	TGCAGTGCTCCTGGGGGCAGGGTACGAGGTGAGCAGTACTTC	CSAPGGRVRGEQYF
-	few	TRBJ2-1	TRBV9	TGTGCCAGCAGCGTAGTCGGGGGGCGCGATGAGCAGTTCTTC	CASSVVGGRDEQFF
TRBD1	many	TRBJ2-7	TRBV27	TGTGCCAGCAGTTTATCAGGGACAGTGGCCTACGAGCAGTACTTC	CASSLSGTVAYEQYF
TRBD2	few	TRBJ2-3	TRBV11-2	TGTGCCAGCAGCACCCTAGCGGGGGGGGGCCTTTTCTCCACAGATACGCAGTATTTT	CASSTLAGGGLFSTDTQYF
TRBD1	-	TRBJ2-7	TRBV5-1	TGCGCCAGCAGCTCACTCCGGGACAGGCCCTACGAGCAGTACTTC	CASSSLRDRPYEQYF
-	few	TRBJ2-3	TRBV4-3	TGCGCCAGCAGCATAACGGGGTACACAGATACGCAGTATTTT	CASSITGYTDTQYF
TRBD2	few	TRBJ2-3	TRBV7-8	TGTGCCAGCAGCTTATCGACTAGCGGGGGGCACACAGATACGCAGTATTTT	CASSLSTSGGHTDTQYF
TRBD2	few	TRBJ2-7	TRBV10-3	TGTGCCATCAGTGATCTCCTTAGCGGGACCTACGAGCAGTACTTC	CAISDLLSGTYEQYF
TRBD2	-	TRBJ2-1	TRBV5-6	TGTGCCAGCAGCTTGGGGCTAGCGGGAGTCTGGGGCAATGAGCAGTTCTTC	CASSLGLAGVWGNEQFF
-	few	TRBJ2-7	TRBV29-1	TGCAGCGTTGAGAGGAGGGATGACCTCGAGCAGTACTTC	CSVERRDDLEQYF
TRBD1	-	TRBJ2-1	TRBV3-1	TGTGCCAGCAGCCAAGTGAGGACAGGGGGAGTAGGAGAGCAGTTCTTC	CASSQVRTGGVGEQFF
-	few	TRBJ2-1	TRBV9	TGTGCCAGCAGCGAGGGGGGCAGTAATGAGCAGTTCTTC	CASSEGGSNEQFF
TRBD1	few	TRBJ2-5	TRBV5-6	TGTGCCAGCAGCTTGCCAACCGGACAGGGAAACTCCGAGACCCAGTACTTC	CASSLPTGQGNSETQYF
TRBD1	-	TRBJ1-2	TRBV7-9	TGTGCCAGCAGCCCCACAGGGGTAGGCGGCTACACCTTC	CASSPTGVGGYTF
TRBD2	-	TRBJ2-5	TRBV7-8	TGTGCCAGCAGCTTAAAGCGGGGGCCCTCGTACCAAGAGACCCAGTCCTTC	CASSLKRGPSYQETQSF
TRBD1	few	TRBJ1-6	TRBV7-9	TGTGCCAGCAGCTATCTTACAGGGGTTCCCCTCCACTTT	CASSYLTGVPLHF
TRBD2	-	TRBJ2-7	TRBV20-1	TGCAGTGCTACTAGCGGGAGCCGACGGGGGGAGCAGTACTTC	CSATSGSRRGEQYF
-	-	TRBJ1-2	TRBV30	TGTGCCTGGACCCAGGGTAATGGCTACACCTTC	CAWTQGNGYTF
-	-	TRBJ2-6	TRBV9	TGTGCCAGCAGCGTAGGAGGGACGGGCCAATCTGGGGCCAACGTCCTGACTTTC	CASSVGGTGQSGANVLTF
-	many	TRBJ2-3	TRBV6-1	TGTGCCAGCAGGCTAGCCAGTCGCCAGGGCGATACGCAGTATTTT	CASRLASRQGDTQYF
-	-	TRBJ2-7	TRBV9	TGTGCCAGCAGCGGGGAGGAGGGAGGAGAGTCCTACGAGCAGTACTTC	CASSGEEGGESYEQYF
-	-	TRBJ2-7	TRBV7-9	TGTGCCAGCAGCACAACGGGCTTCGGGGAGCAGTACTTC	CASSTTGFGEQYF